The clone carrying this TCR beta chain was seen ten or more times. The antigen remains undetermined. The data belong to a study of breast tumors, draining lymph nodes, adjacent tissues. Overall study results and limits: That most tumor T cells come from lymph nodes remained unproven. Data fit most tumor T cells coming from lymph node, expanding in tumor.

The germline gives CDR1 MNHEY, CDR2 SMNVEV (reference sequence). With 0 bases clipped from V and 5 bases from J, the junction kept 6 bases outside the gene matches. This CDR3 contains 15 residues. TCRdb reprocessed the multiplex PCR reads via MiXCR and lists one record per CDR3 protein. The sample consists of about 130,000 distinct CDR3 sequences, approximately 20% of them appearing once. Breast cancer patients provided tissue from their axillary draining lymph nodes. The specimen sequenced was axillary lymph node tissue. The chain combines TRBV27 with TRBJ2-5, with TRBD1 matching over 7 bases. This receptor was identified in a female donor with breast cancer. Some clones in this sample may be carry-over from other donors' samples. CDR3 sequence reads: CASSLSQGSIETQYF. In DNA, the CDR3 is TGTGCCAGCAGTTTATCACAGGGGTCCATCGAGACCCAGTACTTC.